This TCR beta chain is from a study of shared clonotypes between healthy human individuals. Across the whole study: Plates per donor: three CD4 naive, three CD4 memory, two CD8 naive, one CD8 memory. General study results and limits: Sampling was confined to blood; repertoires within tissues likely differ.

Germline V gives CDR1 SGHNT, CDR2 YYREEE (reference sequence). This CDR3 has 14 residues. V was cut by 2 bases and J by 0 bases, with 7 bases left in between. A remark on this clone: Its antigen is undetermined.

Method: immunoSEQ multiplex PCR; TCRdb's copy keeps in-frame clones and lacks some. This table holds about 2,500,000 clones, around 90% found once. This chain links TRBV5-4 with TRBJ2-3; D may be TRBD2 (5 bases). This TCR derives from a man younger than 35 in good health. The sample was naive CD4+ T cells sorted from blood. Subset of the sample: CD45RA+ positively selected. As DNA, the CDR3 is TGTGCCAGCAGCTTCGGGGTCAGCACAGATACGCAGTATTTT. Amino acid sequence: CASSFGVSTDTQYF.